This T cell receptor (beta chain) was profiled in a study of blood T cell repertoires in COVID-19. For the study at large: Donors in the United States, Italy and Spain gave samples during acute or convalescent COVID-19.

As processed by the authors: From reference gene primer amplification, estimates of nucleated cell counts were derived. Assay: immunoSEQ multiplex PCR; the TCRdb copy retains only in-frame clones and omits some. Clone size and V and J calls were adopted from that table, with D and trimming inferred from the DNA. The top ten clones hold over 9.5% of a sample with about 210,000 clones, around 80% of them seen once. The CDR3 is 18 residues long. Germline CDR1 is SGHDN and CDR2 is FVKESK. V shed 1 base and J shed 1 base, with 17 bases lying between them. V and J are TRBV14 and TRBJ2-1; maybe TRBD2 (6 bases). This TCR was sampled from a woman in her 40s with acute or convalescent COVID-19. The material sequenced was peripheral blood. CDR3 sequence (DNA): TGTGCCAGCAGCCAAGGCGGGTCCCTAGCGTCTTCCTACAATGAGCAGTTCTTC. It codes for CASSQGGSLASSYNEQFF.